The next 5 T cell receptor beta chains were all read from a single sample in a study of shared clonotypes between healthy human individuals. Sequencing used immunoSEQ multiplex PCR; TCRdb keeps in-frame clones, though not all of them. This table has fewer than 2.5 million clones, over 85% appearing once. Material for sequencing was naive CD4+ T cells from PBMCs. Subset reported: CD45RA+ positively selected. The receptors here all came from a man between 18 and 35 years old in good health. Some clones in this sample may be carry-over from other donors' samples.

The chain couples TRBV28 to TRBJ2-7, with 7 bases identical to TRBD1. Trimming took 4 bases from V and 2 from J; bases not matched to a gene: 11. CDR1 and CDR2 from the germline V gene are MDHEN and SYDVKM. This CDR3 is built from 16 residues. DNA of the CDR3: TGTGCCAGCAGTTCCCCCTCGGACAGGAAAACCTACGAGCAGTACTTC. As protein: CASSSPSDRKTYEQYF.

The CDR3 loop is CAVGSPTYEQYF. The CDR3 DNA is TGTGCTGTAGGGTCCCCCACCTACGAGCAGTACTTC. This rearrangement joins TRBV28 to TRBJ2-7; D unclear. The CDR3 extends over 12 amino acids. Germline V gene lookup returns CDR1 MDHEN and CDR2 SYDVKM.

The CDR3 here is CASSLRAGTHEQYF. The CDR3 DNA reads as TGTGCCAGCAGCTTAAGGGCAGGGACCCACGAGCAGTACTTC. The V and J genes are TRBV7-9 and TRBJ2-7, with D possibly called TRBD1 or TRBD2 (5 bases each). In germline, CDR1 is SEHNR, CDR2 FQNEAQ (reference sequence). This CDR3 is built from 14 residues. The V end lost 2 bases, the J end lost 5 bases, and 13 bases lay between the germline ends.

J is TRBJ2-5 and V is TRBV6-6; D ambiguous. The germline V and J ends were trimmed by 7 bases and 2 bases, with 14 bases remaining between them. The CDR3 runs 14 residues. In germline, CDR1 is MNHNY, CDR2 SVGAGI (reference sequence). CDR3: CASIDGSIQETQYF. CDR3 in DNA: TGTGCCAGCATCGACGGTTCCATTCAAGAGACCCAGTACTTC.

The gene calls are TRBV11-2 and TRBJ2-7; tentatively, D is TRBD2 (5 bases). CDR1 and CDR2 (germline): SGHAT, FQNNGV. The CDR3 runs to 15 residues. V was pared by 5 bases and J by 3 bases, with 17 bases between. The CDR3 DNA sequence: TGTGCCAGCAGCCCAAAAGGCCCGAGCGGCTACGAGCAGTACTTC. Translation: CASSPKGPSGYEQYF.